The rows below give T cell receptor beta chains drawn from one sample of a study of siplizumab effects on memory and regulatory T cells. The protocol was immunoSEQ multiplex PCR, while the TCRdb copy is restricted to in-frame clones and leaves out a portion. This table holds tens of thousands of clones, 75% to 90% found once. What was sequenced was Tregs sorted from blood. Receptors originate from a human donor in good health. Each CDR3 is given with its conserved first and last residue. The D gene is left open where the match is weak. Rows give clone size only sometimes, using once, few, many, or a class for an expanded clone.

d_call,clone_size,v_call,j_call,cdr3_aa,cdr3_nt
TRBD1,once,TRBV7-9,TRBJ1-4,CASSSGQVRRGKLFF,TGTGCCAGCAGCTCAGGACAGGTCCGCAGAGGAAAACTGTTTTTT
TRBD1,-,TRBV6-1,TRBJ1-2,CASSEIRGYGYTF,TGTGCCAGCAGTGAAATCAGGGGGTATGGCTACACCTTC
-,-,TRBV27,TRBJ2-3,CASNRPGATDTQYF,TGTGCCAGCAACCGACCCGGGGCCACAGATACGCAGTATTTT
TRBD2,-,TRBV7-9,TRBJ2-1,CASYGREGSYNEQFF,TGTGCCAGCTACGGGCGGGAGGGTTCCTACAATGAGCAGTTCTTC
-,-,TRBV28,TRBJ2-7,CASSTLPRALSSYEQYF,TGTGCCAGCAGTACCCTCCCCCGGGCCCTGAGCTCCTACGAGCAGTACTTC
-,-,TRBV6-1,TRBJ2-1,CASSVVGGTHNNEQFF,TGTGCCAGCAGTGTAGTGGGTGGTACTCACAACAATGAGCAGTTCTTC
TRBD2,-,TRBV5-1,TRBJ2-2,CASSFGTSRTGELFF,TGCGCCAGCAGCTTTGGGACTAGCCGGACCGGGGAGCTGTTTTTT
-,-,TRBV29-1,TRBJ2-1,CSVGRTVRYNEQFF,TGCAGCGTTGGACGGACCGTCCGCTACAATGAGCAGTTCTTC
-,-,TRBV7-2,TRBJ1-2,CASSSGNNYGYTF,TGTGCCAGCAGCTCCGGGAATAACTATGGCTACACCTTC
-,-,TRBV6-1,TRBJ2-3,CASSESGGSTDTQYF,TGTGCCAGCAGTGAAAGCGGAGGGAGCACAGATACGCAGTATTTT
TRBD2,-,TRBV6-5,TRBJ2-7,CASSYSYGVAGEQYF,TGTGCCAGCAGTTACTCCTACGGGGTAGCGGGTGAGCAGTACTTC
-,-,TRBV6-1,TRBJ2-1,CASSEEGVYNEQFF,TGTGCCAGCAGTGAAGAAGGGGTCTACAATGAGCAGTTCTTC
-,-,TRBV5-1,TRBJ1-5,CASSLAAGINQPQHF,TGCGCCAGCAGCTTGGCGGCCGGTATCAATCAGCCCCAGCATTTT
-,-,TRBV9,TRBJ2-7,CASSVGGKSEQYF,TGTGCCAGCAGCGTAGGAGGCAAGAGTGAGCAGTACTTC
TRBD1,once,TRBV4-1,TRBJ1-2,CASSQGGVRGERGYTF,TGCGCCAGCAGCCAAGGAGGAGTCAGGGGGGAGAGGGGCTACACCTTC
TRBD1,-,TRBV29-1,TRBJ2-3,CSVAQGQYTDTQYF,TGCAGCGTTGCTCAGGGACAGTACACAGATACGCAGTATTTT
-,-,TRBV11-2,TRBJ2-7,CASSLGYTYEQYF,TGTGCCAGCAGCTTAGGCTATACCTACGAGCAGTACTTC
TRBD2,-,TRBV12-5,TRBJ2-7,CASGLQPGTSGSVEQYF,TGTGCTAGTGGTTTGCAACCCGGGACTAGCGGGAGTGTCGAGCAGTACTTC
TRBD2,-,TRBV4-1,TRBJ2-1,CASSQGLAGGNEQFF,TGCGCCAGCAGCCAAGGCCTAGCGGGGGGCAATGAGCAGTTCTTC
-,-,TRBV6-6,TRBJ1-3,CASSYSILSGNTIYF,TGTGCCAGCAGTTACTCCATCCTCTCTGGAAACACCATATATTTT
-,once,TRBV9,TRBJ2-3,CASSPPRGLVTDTQYF,TGTGCCAGCAGCCCACCCAGGGGCCTAGTTACAGATACGCAGTATTTT
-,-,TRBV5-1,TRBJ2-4,CASSPRTADIQYF,TGCGCCAGCAGCCCTAGGACAGCGGACATTCAGTACTTC
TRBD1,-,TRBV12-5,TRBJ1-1,CASVSTGGTEAFF,TGTGCTAGTGTCTCGACAGGGGGCACTGAAGCTTTCTTT
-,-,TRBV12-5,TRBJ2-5,CASGFKDNQETQYF,TGTGCTAGTGGTTTCAAGGACAACCAAGAGACCCAGTACTTC
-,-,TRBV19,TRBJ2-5,CATGRAETQYF,TGTGCCACCGGACGGGCAGAGACCCAGTACTTC
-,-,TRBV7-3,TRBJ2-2,CASSLIFGAGELFF,TGTGCCAGCAGCTTAATTTTTGGGGCCGGGGAGCTGTTTTTT
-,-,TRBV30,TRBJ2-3,CAWSLGGGTDTQYF,TGTGCCTGGAGTTTGGGCGGTGGCACAGATACGCAGTATTTT
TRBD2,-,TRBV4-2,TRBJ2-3,CASSQAPSGRSDTQYF,TGTGCCAGCAGCCAAGCCCCTAGCGGGAGGTCAGATACGCAGTATTTT
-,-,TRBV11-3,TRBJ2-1,CASSAYSVSSYNEQFF,TGTGCCAGCAGCGCGTATAGCGTTAGCTCCTACAATGAGCAGTTCTTC
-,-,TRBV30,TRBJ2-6,CASTGFSGANVLTF,TGTGCCTCAACAGGGTTCTCTGGGGCCAACGTCCTGACTTTC
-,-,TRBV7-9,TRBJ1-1,CASSLVQGGNTEAFF,TGTGCCAGCAGCTTGGTACAAGGGGGGAACACTGAAGCTTTCTTT
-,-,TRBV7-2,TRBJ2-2,CASSLALGNTGELFF,TGTGCCAGCAGCTTAGCTCTGGGGAACACCGGGGAGCTGTTTTTT
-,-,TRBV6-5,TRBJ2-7,CASSYTFGRSSYEQYF,TGTGCCAGCAGTTACACCTTTGGGAGGAGCTCCTACGAGCAGTACTTC
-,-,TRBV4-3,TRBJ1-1,CASSQERNRNTEAFF,TGCGCCAGCAGCCAAGAGAGGAACAGAAACACTGAAGCTTTCTTT
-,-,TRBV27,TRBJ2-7,CASSPSFRPGLDAGEQYF,TGTGCCAGCAGTCCCTCATTTCGGCCCGGCTTAGACGCGGGCGAGCAGTACTTC
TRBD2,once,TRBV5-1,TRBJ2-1,CASSLGLANEQFF,TGCGCCAGCAGCTTAGGACTAGCGAATGAGCAGTTCTTC
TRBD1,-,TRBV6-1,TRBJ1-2,CASSEGRGLRYTF,TGTGCCAGCAGTGAGGGCAGGGGGCTCCGCTACACCTTC
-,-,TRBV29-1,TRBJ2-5,CSGYLPGTETQYF,TGCAGCGGATACTTACCGGGAACGGAGACCCAGTACTTC
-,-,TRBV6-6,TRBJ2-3,CASSYTGIDTQYF,TGTGCCAGCAGTTACACAGGGATAGATACGCAGTATTTT
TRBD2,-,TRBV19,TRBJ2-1,CASSILRLAVRYNEQFF,TGTGCCAGTAGTATATTAAGGCTAGCGGTAAGATACAATGAGCAGTTCTTC
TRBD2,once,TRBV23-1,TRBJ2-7,CASSLSWGTSGSSYEQYF,TGCGCCAGCAGTCTCTCGTGGGGGACTAGCGGCAGCTCCTACGAGCAGTACTTC
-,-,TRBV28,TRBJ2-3,CASRGRYTDTQYF,TGTGCCAGCAGGGGGCGATACACAGATACGCAGTATTTT
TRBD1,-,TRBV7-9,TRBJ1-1,CASSLDRVGTEAFF,TGTGCCAGCAGCCTGGACAGGGTGGGCACTGAAGCTTTCTTT
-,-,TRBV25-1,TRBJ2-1,CASTAGWENSYNEQFF,TGTGCCAGCACTGCAGGGTGGGAGAACTCCTACAATGAGCAGTTCTTC
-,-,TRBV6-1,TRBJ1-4,CASSETPGLNEKLFF,TGTGCCAGCAGTGAAACCCCGGGACTTAATGAAAAACTGTTTTTT
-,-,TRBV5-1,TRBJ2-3,CASSLAEVTDTQYF,TGCGCCAGCAGCTTGGCGGAGGTCACAGATACGCAGTATTTT
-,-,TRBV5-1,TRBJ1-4,CASRETGTREEKLFF,TGCGCCAGCAGGGAGACCGGGACCAGGGAGGAAAAACTGTTTTTT
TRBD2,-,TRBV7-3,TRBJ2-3,CASSFSGRADTQYF,TGTGCCAGCAGCTTCAGCGGGAGGGCAGATACGCAGTATTTT
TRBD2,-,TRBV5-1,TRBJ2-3,CASSFNGRMADTQYF,TGCGCCAGCAGCTTCAACGGGAGGATGGCAGATACGCAGTATTTT
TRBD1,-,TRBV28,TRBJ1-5,CASSLPTGRNQPQHF,TGTGCCAGCAGTTTACCGACAGGGAGGAATCAGCCCCAGCATTTT
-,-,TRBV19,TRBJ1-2,CASSANTNYGYTF,TGTGCCAGTAGTGCCAACACTAACTATGGCTACACCTTC
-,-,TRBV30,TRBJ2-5,CAWSRKAVKETQYF,TGTGCCTGGAGTCGAAAAGCGGTAAAGGAGACCCAGTACTTC
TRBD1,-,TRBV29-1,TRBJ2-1,CSVRTGSDNEQFF,TGCAGCGTAAGGACAGGGTCGGACAATGAGCAGTTCTTC
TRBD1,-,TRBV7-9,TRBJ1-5,CASSSDRGNQPQHF,TGTGCCAGCAGCTCGGACAGGGGGAATCAGCCCCAGCATTTT